What follows describes a single T cell receptor (beta chain). Antigen: not known. The sample comes from a study of shared clonotypes between healthy human individuals. At the level of the study: CD4 naive and CD4 memory each took three plates per donor, while CD8 naive took two and CD8 memory one. Study-level findings and limits: Sequencing depth was a factor that was expected to affect clonotype sharing among donors. Naive subsets typically showed greater estimated richness than memory subsets.

Among the donors, all were Caucasian adults who lived in Nashville, Tennessee. Germline V gene sequence: CDR1 LNHDA, CDR2 SQIVND (reference sequence). This CDR3 has 16 amino acids. With 3 bases removed from V and 2 bases from J, the gap between germline ends came to 13 bases. Sequencing used immunoSEQ multiplex PCR; TCRdb keeps in-frame clones, though not all of them. The top ten hold less than 0.15% of the sample, which has 2 million to 2.5 million clones, approximately 96% seen once. Sample: naive CD4+ T cells sorted from blood. Subset denoted: CD45RA+ positively selected. V and J are TRBV19 and TRBJ2-2; a weak D match, TRBD1 (5 bases). This TCR was sampled from a young man in good health. The CDR3 loop reads CASSIVTGANTGELFF. The CDR3 bases are TGTGCCAGTAGTATCGTCACAGGAGCCAACACCGGGGAGCTGTTTTTT.